Reported below is one T cell receptor (beta chain). The antigen remains unidentified. This sample is drawn from a study of cytotoxic CD8 clonotypes in ibrutinib-treated CLL. Regarding the study as a whole: Under therapy, public clonotypes either contracted or stayed stable, and they were uncommon.

CDR1 SGHTA and CDR2 FQGTGA come from the germline V gene. The CDR3 spans 13 residues. V gave up 3 bases and J gave up 5 bases, with 10 bases separating them. TCR beta libraries used roughly 1.9 micrograms of DNA from cryopreserved PBMCs. Profiling relied on immunoSEQ multiplex PCR, and the TCRdb table lists in-frame clones only, not all of them. The sample holds some 93,000 clones; almost 80% are singletons and the top ten take around 30%. The chain is built from TRBV7-3 and TRBJ2-5; a possible D gene is TRBD1 (5 bases). This material consisted of PBMCs, taken after 12 months of ibrutinib treatment. The sequence came from a human donor with chronic lymphocytic leukemia. CDR3 sequence: CASSFGARETQYF. DNA for the CDR3: TGTGCCAGCAGCTTTGGGGCCCGGGAGACCCAGTACTTC.